The rows below give T cell receptor beta chains drawn from one sample of a study of CD8+CD57+ T cells in acquired aplastic anemia. TCRdb itself ran the reads through MiXCR, one entry per CDR3 protein. The sample lists approximately 57,000 distinct CDR3 sequences; about 56% were seen once. The source material was sorted CD4+, CD8+, or CD8+CD57+ T cells (not recorded which) from PBMCs. The receptors come from a human donor with aplastic anemia. Both conserved end residues are part of each CDR3.

V gene: TRBV3-1
J gene: TRBJ2-5
CDR3 protein: CASSQGRETQYF

V gene: TRBV5-6
J gene: TRBJ2-7
CDR3 protein: CASSWTGGKNEQYF

V gene: TRBV24-1
J gene: TRBJ2-2
CDR3 protein: CATSARTGNGELFF

V gene: TRBV9
J gene: TRBJ1-2
CDR3 protein: CASSVRDRANYGYTF

V gene: TRBV9
J gene: TRBJ2-3
CDR3 protein: CASSVSGSTDTQYF

V gene: TRBV14
J gene: TRBJ2-5
CDR3 protein: CASSQARISRRETQYF

V gene: TRBV12-3/TRBV12-4
J gene: TRBJ2-1
CDR3 protein: CASSSQGRRGISYNEQFF

V gene: TRBV5-8
J gene: TRBJ2-5
CDR3 protein: CASAPGTPETQYF

V gene: TRBV12-3/TRBV12-4
J gene: TRBJ2-2
CDR3 protein: CASSPSFGELFF

V gene: TRBV19
J gene: TRBJ2-1
CDR3 protein: CASSSFSGAHNEQFF

V gene: TRBV4-1
J gene: TRBJ1-1
CDR3 protein: CASSQLGGNEDEAFF

V gene: TRBV7-9
J gene: TRBJ1-5
CDR3 protein: CASSLDGSGNQPQHF

V gene: TRBV19
J gene: TRBJ1-5
CDR3 protein: CASNLPGLHNQPQHF

V gene: TRBV19
J gene: TRBJ1-1
CDR3 protein: CASSIVGLPNTEAFF

V gene: TRBV11-2
J gene: TRBJ1-5
CDR3 protein: CASSLDGGGNQPQHF

V gene: TRBV29-1
J gene: TRBJ2-3
CDR3 protein: CSVVQEGITDTQYF

V gene: TRBV20-1
J gene: TRBJ2-1
CDR3 protein: CSATKGRGSSSYNEQFF

V gene: TRBV29-1
J gene: TRBJ2-7
CDR3 protein: CSVSDGEQYF

V gene: TRBV19
J gene: TRBJ1-6
CDR3 protein: CASRGRYNSPLHF

V gene: TRBV24-1
J gene: TRBJ2-3
CDR3 protein: CATSDLRGRGNTDTQYF

V gene: TRBV6-2/TRBV6-3
J gene: TRBJ1-5
CDR3 protein: CAISQGASNQPQHF

V gene: TRBV29-1
J gene: TRBJ1-2
CDR3 protein: CSVRTEGYGYTF

V gene: TRBV7-9
J gene: TRBJ1-2
CDR3 protein: CASSSGTLYGYTF

V gene: TRBV10-2
J gene: TRBJ2-5
CDR3 protein: CASSEFVQETQYF

V gene: TRBV12-3/TRBV12-4
J gene: TRBJ1-2
CDR3 protein: CASSLRLVFYGYTF

V gene: TRBV12-3/TRBV12-4
J gene: TRBJ2-2
CDR3 protein: CASTLGELDGELFF

V gene: TRBV19
J gene: TRBJ1-5
CDR3 protein: CASSIGVGGNQPQHF

V gene: TRBV5-6
J gene: TRBJ1-5
CDR3 protein: CASSLEGQPQHF

V gene: TRBV7-9
J gene: TRBJ2-7
CDR3 protein: CASSRSGGANEQYF